A selection of T cell receptor beta chains follows, all from one sample in a study of T cells in narcolepsy. Sequenced by immunoSEQ multiplex PCR; TCRdb stores in-frame clones only, minus some. The sample yields approximately 25,000 clones, just over 60% seen once. Material: memory (CD45RA-) CD4+ T cells from blood. These receptors were collected from a human donor in good health. CDR3s include the opening cysteine and the closing phenylalanine or tryptophan. The order of the fields is CDR3 length, D gene, J gene, clone size, V gene, CDR3 protein, CDR3 DNA. The D gene is left open where the match is weak. A clone size is listed for some rows: how often the clone was seen (once, few, many), or a class if it is expanded.

>13|.|TRBJ2-3|.|TRBV7-2
CASQDAPDGKQYF
TGTGCTTCCCAAGACGCCCCCGACGGAAAGCAGTATTTT
>15|.|TRBJ2-3|.|TRBV5-1
CASTGEVVGTDTQYF
TGCGCCAGCACGGGGGAGGTGGTAGGCACAGATACGCAGTATTTT
>16|.|TRBJ2-3|.|TRBV5-1
CASSLGATAIQDTQYF
TGCGCCAGCAGCTTGGGGGCGACAGCCATACAAGATACGCAGTATTTT
>13|TRBD1|TRBJ1-1|few|TRBV29-1
CSSRGRSNTEAFF
TGCAGCTCTAGGGGGCGGTCGAACACTGAAGCTTTCTTT
>15|TRBD2|TRBJ2-7|few|TRBV7-8
CASSSTTSGGYEQYF
TGTGCCAGCAGCTCGACCACTAGCGGGGGCTACGAGCAGTACTTC
>13|.|TRBJ2-3|.|TRBV10-2
CASSPEFTDTQYF
TGCGCCAGCAGTCCGGAATTCACAGATACGCAGTATTTT
>13|.|TRBJ2-5|.|TRBV9
CASSVDDLQTQYF
TGTGCCAGCAGCGTGGACGACCTGCAGACCCAGTACTTC
>14|.|TRBJ2-7|few|TRBV11-2
CASSPTFDRSEQYF
TGTGCCAGCAGCCCTACCTTCGACAGGTCCGAGCAGTACTTC
>17|.|TRBJ1-3|.|TRBV5-1
CASSQNMATDSGNTIYF
TGCGCCAGCAGCCAGAATATGGCCACAGACTCTGGAAACACCATATATTTT
>14|TRBD1|TRBJ1-5|few|TRBV6-6
CATMTGTAGQPQHF
TGTGCCACAATGACAGGGACGGCCGGACAGCCCCAGCATTTT
>13|TRBD1|TRBJ1-5|few|TRBV4-1
CASALDREQPQHF
TGCGCCAGCGCCCTGGACAGGGAACAGCCCCAGCATTTT